Listed here are 3 T cell receptor beta chains from one sample, sequenced in a study of blood T cell repertoires in COVID-19. The protocol was immunoSEQ multiplex PCR, while the TCRdb copy is restricted to in-frame clones and leaves out a portion. The sample lists almost 400,000 clones; around 92% were seen once. Material: PBMCs or T cells enriched from blood (not recorded which). The origin of the receptors is a young woman who had recovered from COVID-19.

This sequence joins TRBV6-5 and TRBJ2-7, with 11 bases identical to TRBD1. V trimming: 0 bases; J trimming: 3 bases; junction bases outside the gene matches: 1. CDR1 MNHEY and CDR2 SVGAGI come from the germline V gene. The CDR3 is 15 amino acids. Here the CDR3 DNA reads TGTGCCAGCAGTTACTCGGGGACAGGGGGCTACGAGCAGTACTTC. It specifies CASSYSGTGGYEQYF.

The chain joins TRBV19 to TRBJ1-1; TRBD1 aligns across 9 bases. The V and J ends lost 4 bases and 6 bases, in that order; junction bases with no gene match: 6. The germline gives CDR1 LNHDA, CDR2 SQIVND (reference sequence). This CDR3 spans 14 amino acids. CDR3 sequence: CASSTGQGRPEAFF. The CDR3 DNA sequence: TGTGCCAGTAGTACGGGACAGGGCCGTCCTGAAGCTTTCTTT.

Points on this clone: This CDR3 is also generated by other DNA sequences in the sample. The chain links TRBV19 to TRBJ1-5; 8 bases are shared with TRBD1. This CDR3 is built from 16 residues. CDR1 is LNHDA and CDR2 is SQIVND in the germline V gene (reference sequence). The ends lost 1 base at V and 2 bases at J; junction bases unmatched: 4. The CDR3 bases are TGTGCCAGTAGTATAGGAGGGACAGGAGGCAATCAGCCCCAGCATTTT. This codes for CASSIGGTGGNQPQHF.